This T cell receptor beta chain was recorded in a study of T cells in Graves' hyperthyroidism and ophthalmopathy. Study findings and constraints: Most clonotypes that expanded in the thyroid above 0.001 also showed up in blood. A median around 6.4 months before onset, the model predicted ophthalmopathy.

V gave up 1 base and J gave up 10 bases, with 14 bases separating them. Germline CDR1 reads KGHSH; CDR2 reads LQKENI. There are 15 residues in the CDR3. RNA transcripts gave rise to amplified TCR beta CDR3 regions. In the first-round RT-PCR of the TCR CDR3, the HTBI primer set was used. In TCRdb, the multiplex PCR reads were re-called with MiXCR into one record per CDR3 protein. The repertoire holds roughly 500,000 distinct CDR3 sequences, with around 24% as singletons. This clonotype was counted only a few times. The target antigen is unknown. Uncontrolled infection, other autoimmune disease, pregnancy or lactation excluded patients.

Sequencing used blood. The origin of this receptor is a woman in her 30s with Graves' ophthalmopathy. The chain is built from TRBV18 and TRBJ1-6; no clear D. The CDR3 reads CASSPLGQVGSPLHF. CDR3 DNA: TGTGCCAGCTCACCACTCGGGCAGGTGGGATCACCCCTCCACTTT.